Here is one T cell receptor beta chain with its context. Its antigen is not known. Trimming removed 5 bases at V and 13 bases at J, with 15 bases between. The CDR3 totals 12 residues. The germline gives CDR1 SGHTA, CDR2 FQGNSA. Data came from immunoSEQ multiplex PCR; TCRdb stores just in-frame clones and leaves some out. The sample contains about 160,000 clones, 94% of which appear only once. This sample was included in a study of OX40 agonist ivuxolimab in advanced cancers. As for the study in general: With a range of 23 to 79, age averaged roughly 60 years, and nearly 85% were male. Under the entry rules, prior anti-PD-1, anti-PD-L1 or anti-CTLA-4 therapy was allowed, and roughly 39% had some.

Points from the study as a whole: Antigen targets of the expanded peripheral T cells went undetermined.

Blood got drawn at baseline, again on cycle 4 day 1, and then on cycle 7 day 1. The sample consisted of CD4+ or CD8+ T cells sorted from blood, taken in a trial of the OX40 agonist ivuxolimab. The V gene is TRBV7-2, the J gene TRBJ2-4; D gene ambiguous. This receptor was obtained from an adult with an advanced solid tumor such as melanoma, head and neck, liver or kidney cancer. CDR3 DNA sequence: TGTGCCAGCAGCGTCCCCCCCGCAGGCCAGTACTTC. Its translation is CASSVPPAGQYF.